The entry below gives a single TCR beta chain sequence along with its context. Its antigen remains unknown. The J segment lost 2 bases and the V segment lost 6 bases, leaving 10 bases of the junction unmatched. The CDR3 runs 16 residues. Preparation of the TCRbeta library involved a method that used unique molecular identifiers. Each CDR3 protein gets one entry after TCRdb re-called the PCR reads with MiXCR. The sample has approximately 230,000 distinct CDR3 sequences, more than 20% seen once; the top ten hold about 5%. The data belong to a study of T-cell reconstitution after alpha-beta-depleted transplantation in children. General study results and limits: Surviving recipient T cells and intrathymic progenitors accounted for some patients' high TCRbeta diversity at day 60. Diversity and T-cell counts at one year after transplant derived mostly from new T cells. Reportedly, only several hundred clones from non-depleted graft cells drove alpha-beta T-cell counts at about two months.

The specimen was PBMCs, mostly from graft donor cells, collected 360 days after TCRalphabeta/CD19-depleted stem cell transplant. The TCR originated in a female patient aged 2-10 years who had a stem cell transplant for congenital amegakaryocytic thrombocytopenia, so the T cells may come from the graft donor. The chain combines TRBV12-3 or TRBV12-4 with TRBJ1-1; 9 bases are shared with TRBD1. The CDR3 sequence is CASRSSNRGRNTEAFF. The CDR3 DNA sequence: TGTGCCAGCAGATCCTCAAACAGGGGGCGCAACACTGAAGCTTTCTTT.